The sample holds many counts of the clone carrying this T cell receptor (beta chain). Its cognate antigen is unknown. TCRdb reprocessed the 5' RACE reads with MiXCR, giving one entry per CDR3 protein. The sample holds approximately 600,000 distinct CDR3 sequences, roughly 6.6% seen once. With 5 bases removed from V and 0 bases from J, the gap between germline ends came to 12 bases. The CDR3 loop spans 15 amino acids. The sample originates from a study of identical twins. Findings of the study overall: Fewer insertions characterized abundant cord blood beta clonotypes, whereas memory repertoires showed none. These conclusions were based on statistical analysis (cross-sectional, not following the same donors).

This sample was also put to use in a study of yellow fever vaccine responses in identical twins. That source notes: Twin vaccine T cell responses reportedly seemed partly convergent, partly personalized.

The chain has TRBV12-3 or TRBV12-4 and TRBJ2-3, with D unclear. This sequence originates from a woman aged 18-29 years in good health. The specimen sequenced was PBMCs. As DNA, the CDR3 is TGTGCCAGCAGTCCGCACAGCCTGAGCACAGATACGCAGTATTTT. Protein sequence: CASSPHSLSTDTQYF.